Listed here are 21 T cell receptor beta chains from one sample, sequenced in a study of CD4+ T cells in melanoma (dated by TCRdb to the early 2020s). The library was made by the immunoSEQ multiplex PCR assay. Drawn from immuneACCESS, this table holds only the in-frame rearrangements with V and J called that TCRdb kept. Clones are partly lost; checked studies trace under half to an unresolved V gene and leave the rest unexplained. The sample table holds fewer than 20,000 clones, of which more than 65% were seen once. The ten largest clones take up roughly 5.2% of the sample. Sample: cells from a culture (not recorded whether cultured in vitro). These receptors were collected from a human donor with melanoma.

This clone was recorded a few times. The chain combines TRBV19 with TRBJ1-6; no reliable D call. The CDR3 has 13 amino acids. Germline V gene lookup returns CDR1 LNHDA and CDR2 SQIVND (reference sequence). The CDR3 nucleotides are TGTGCAGAATTGAAGTTGGGTAATTCACCCCTCCACTTT. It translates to CAELKLGNSPLHF.

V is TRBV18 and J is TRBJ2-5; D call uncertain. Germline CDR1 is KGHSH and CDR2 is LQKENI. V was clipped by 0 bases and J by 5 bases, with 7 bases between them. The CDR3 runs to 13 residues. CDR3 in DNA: TGTGCCAGCTCACCACCGTCCTACGAGACCCAGTACTTC. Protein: CASSPPSYETQYF. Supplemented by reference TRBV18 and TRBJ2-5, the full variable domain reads NAGVMQNPRHLVRRRGQEARLRCSPMKGHSHVYWYRQLPEEGLKFMVYLQKENIIDESGMPKERFSAEFPKEGPSILRIQQVVRGDSAAYFCASSPPSYETQYFGPGTRLLVL.

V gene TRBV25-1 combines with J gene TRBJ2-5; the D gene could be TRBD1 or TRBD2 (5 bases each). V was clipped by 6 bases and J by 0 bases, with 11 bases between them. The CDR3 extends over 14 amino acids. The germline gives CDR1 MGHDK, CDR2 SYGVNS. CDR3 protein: CASRDWGNQETQYF. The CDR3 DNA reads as TGTGCCAGCAGGGATTGGGGGAACCAAGAGACCCAGTACTTC.

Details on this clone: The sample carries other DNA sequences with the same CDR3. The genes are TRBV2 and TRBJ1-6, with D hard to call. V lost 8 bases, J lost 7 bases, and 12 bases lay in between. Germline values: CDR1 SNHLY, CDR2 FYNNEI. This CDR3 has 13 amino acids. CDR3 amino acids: CASHSGVNSPLHF. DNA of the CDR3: TGTGCCAGCCACTCGGGAGTAAATTCACCCCTCCACTTT.

The CDR3 region has the DNA TGTGCCAGCAGTGAATCGGCTAGCGGGTACGAGCAGTACTTC. Protein: CASSESASGYEQYF. The V call is TRBV2, the J call TRBJ2-7; TRBD2 aligns across 8 bases. Per the germline V gene, CDR1 is SNHLY and CDR2 is FYNNEI. This CDR3 is built from 14 residues. After removal of 2 bases from V and 4 bases from J, the junction contained 4 bases not matched to a gene.

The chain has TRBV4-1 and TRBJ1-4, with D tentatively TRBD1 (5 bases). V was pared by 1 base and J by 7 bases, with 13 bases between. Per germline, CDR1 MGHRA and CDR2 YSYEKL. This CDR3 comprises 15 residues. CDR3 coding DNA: TGCGCCAGCAGCCAAGTAGCTGGGGGAGGTGAAAAACTGTTTTTT. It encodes CASSQVAGGGEKLFF.

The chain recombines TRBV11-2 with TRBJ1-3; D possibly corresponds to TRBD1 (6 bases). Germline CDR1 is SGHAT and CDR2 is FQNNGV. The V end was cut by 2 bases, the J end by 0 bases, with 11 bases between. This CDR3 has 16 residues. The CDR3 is CASSLYTGSSGNTIYF. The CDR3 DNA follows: TGTGCCAGCAGCTTATACACAGGGAGCTCTGGAAACACCATATATTTT.

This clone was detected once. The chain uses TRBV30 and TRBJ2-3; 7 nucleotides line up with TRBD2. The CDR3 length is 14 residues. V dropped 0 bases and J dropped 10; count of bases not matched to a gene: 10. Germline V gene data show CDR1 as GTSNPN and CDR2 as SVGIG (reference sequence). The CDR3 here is CAWSVGGGARSQYF. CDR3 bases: TGTGCCTGGAGTGTGGGCGGGGGTGCTAGGTCGCAGTATTTT.

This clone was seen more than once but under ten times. The CDR3 DNA reads TGTGCCACCAAGACGCCTTTTTATGGCTACACCTTC. Its protein product is CATKTPFYGYTF. This chain links TRBV19 with TRBJ1-2; no firm D call. Germline assignment: CDR1 LNHDA and CDR2 SQIVND (reference sequence). The CDR3 length is 12 residues. V lost 10 bases and J 5 bases, leaving 14 bases between the germline ends.

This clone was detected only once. The CDR3 loop reads CASSYSMGQGVITDTQYF. Written as DNA, the CDR3 is TGTGCCAGCAGTTACTCGATGGGACAGGGGGTGATCACAGATACGCAGTATTTT. The chain recombines TRBV6-7 with TRBJ2-3; 11 bases line up with TRBD1. TRBV6-7 is flagged as an ORF with uncertain function. Losses at the gene ends were 0 bases for V and 2 bases for J; bases not matched to a gene: 7. CDR3 length: 18 amino acids.

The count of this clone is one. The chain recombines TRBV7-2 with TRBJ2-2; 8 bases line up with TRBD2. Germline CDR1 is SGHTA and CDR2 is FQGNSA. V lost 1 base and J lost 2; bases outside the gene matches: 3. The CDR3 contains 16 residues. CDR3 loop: CASSLVAGLNTGELFF. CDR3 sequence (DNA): TGTGCCAGCAGCTTAGTAGCGGGACTAAACACCGGGGAGCTGTTTTTT. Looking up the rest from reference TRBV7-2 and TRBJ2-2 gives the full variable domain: GAGVSQSPSNKVTEKGKDVELRCDPISGHTALYWYRQSLGQGLEFLIYFQGNSAPDKSGLPSDRFSAERTGGSVSTLTIQRTQQEDSAVYLCASSLVAGLNTGELFFGEGSRLTVL.

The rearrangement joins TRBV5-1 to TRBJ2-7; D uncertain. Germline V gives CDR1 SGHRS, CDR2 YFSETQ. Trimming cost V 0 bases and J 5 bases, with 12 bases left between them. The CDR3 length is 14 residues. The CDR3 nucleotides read TGCGCCAGCAGCTTGGCCCAAACCGGTGACGAGCAGTACTTC. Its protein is CASSLAQTGDEQYF.

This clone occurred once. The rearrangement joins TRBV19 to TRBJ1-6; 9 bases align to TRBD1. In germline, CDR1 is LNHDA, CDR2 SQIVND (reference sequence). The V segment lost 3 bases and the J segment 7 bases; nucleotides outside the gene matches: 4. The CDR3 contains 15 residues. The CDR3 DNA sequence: TGTGCCAGTAGTATGGCAACAGGGGGCAATTCACCCCTCCACTTT. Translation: CASSMATGGNSPLHF.

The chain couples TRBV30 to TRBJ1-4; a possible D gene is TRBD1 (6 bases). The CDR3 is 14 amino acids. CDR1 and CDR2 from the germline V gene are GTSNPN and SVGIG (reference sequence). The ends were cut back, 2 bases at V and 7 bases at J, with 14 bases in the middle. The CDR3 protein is CAWSRGGAGEKLFF. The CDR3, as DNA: TGTGCCTGGAGTAGGGGGGGCGCCGGTGAAAAACTGTTTTTT.

The CDR3 sequence is CASSLISSGGYF. The CDR3 region has the DNA TGTGCCAGCAGCTTGATATCGTCGGGGGGTTACTTC. The chain employs TRBV5-5 and TRBJ2-5, with 7 nucleotides matching TRBD2. CDR3 length: 12 amino acids. With 1 base clipped from V and 14 bases from J, the junction kept 8 bases outside the gene matches. From germline, CDR1 is SGHKS and CDR2 YYEKEE (reference sequence).

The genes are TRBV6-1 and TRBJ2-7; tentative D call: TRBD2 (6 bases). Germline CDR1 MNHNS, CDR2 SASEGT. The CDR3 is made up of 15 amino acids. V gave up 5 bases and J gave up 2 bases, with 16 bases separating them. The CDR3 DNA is TGTGCCAGCAGTACAACTTGGGCGGGGACCTACGAGCAGTACTTC. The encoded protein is CASSTTWAGTYEQYF.

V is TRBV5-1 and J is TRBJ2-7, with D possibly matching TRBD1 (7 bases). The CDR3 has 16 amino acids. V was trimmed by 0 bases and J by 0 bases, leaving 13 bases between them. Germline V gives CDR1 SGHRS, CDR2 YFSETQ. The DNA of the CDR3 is TGCGCCAGCAGCTTGGGCCAGGGGGGTTACTCCTACGAGCAGTACTTC. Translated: CASSLGQGGYSYEQYF.

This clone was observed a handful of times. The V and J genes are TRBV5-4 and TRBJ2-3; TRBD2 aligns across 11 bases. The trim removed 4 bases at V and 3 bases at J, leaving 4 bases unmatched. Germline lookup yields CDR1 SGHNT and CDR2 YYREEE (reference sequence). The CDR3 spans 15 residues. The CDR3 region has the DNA TGTGCCAGCAGCCAACGACTAGCGGGGACAGATACGCAGTATTTT. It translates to CASSQRLAGTDTQYF.

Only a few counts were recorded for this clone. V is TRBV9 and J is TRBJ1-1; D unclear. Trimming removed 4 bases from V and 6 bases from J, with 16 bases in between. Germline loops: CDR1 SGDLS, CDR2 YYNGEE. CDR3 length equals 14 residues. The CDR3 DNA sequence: TGTGCCAGCAGCAATCGAGCAGAAAATTCTGAAGCTTTCTTT. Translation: CASSNRAENSEAFF.

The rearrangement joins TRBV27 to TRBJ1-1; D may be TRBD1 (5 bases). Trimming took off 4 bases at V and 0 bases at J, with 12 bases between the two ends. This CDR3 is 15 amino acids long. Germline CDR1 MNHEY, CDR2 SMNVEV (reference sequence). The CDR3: CASSSYRNLNTEAFF. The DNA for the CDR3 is TGTGCCAGCAGTTCCTACAGGAACTTGAACACTGAAGCTTTCTTT.

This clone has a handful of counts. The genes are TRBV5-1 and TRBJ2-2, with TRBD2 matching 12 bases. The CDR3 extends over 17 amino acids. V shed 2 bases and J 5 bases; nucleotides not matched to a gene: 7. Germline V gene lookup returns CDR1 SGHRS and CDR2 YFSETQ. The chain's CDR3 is CASSFLAGGRVTGELFF. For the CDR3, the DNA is TGCGCCAGCAGCTTTCTAGCGGGGGGGCGTGTGACCGGGGAGCTGTTTTTT. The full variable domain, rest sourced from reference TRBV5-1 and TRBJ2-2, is KAGVTQTPRYLIKTRGQQVTLSCSPISGHRSVSWYQQTPGQGLQFLFEYFSETQRNKGNFPGRFSGRQFSNSRSEMNVSTLELGDSALYLCASSFLAGGRVTGELFFGEGSRLTVL.